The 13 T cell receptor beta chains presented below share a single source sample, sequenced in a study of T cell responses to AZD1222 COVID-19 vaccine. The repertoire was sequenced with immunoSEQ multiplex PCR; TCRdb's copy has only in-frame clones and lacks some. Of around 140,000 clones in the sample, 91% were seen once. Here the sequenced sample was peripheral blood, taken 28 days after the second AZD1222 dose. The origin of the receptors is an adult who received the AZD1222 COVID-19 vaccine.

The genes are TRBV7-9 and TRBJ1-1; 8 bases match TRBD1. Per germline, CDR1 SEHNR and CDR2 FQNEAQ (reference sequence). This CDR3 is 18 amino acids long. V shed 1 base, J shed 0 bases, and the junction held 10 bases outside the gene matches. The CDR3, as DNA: TGTGCCAGCAGCTTAGTTTGGGACAGGTTCGCTCTGAACACTGAAGCTTTCTTT. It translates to CASSLVWDRFALNTEAFF.

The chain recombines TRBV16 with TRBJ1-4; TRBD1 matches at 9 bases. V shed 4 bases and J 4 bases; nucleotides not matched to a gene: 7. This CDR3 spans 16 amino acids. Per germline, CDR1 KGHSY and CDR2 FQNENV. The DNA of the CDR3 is TGTGCCAGCAGCCCCACTGGACAGGGGTTTAATGAAAAACTGTTTTTT. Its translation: CASSPTGQGFNEKLFF.

The CDR3 coding sequence is TGTGCCAGTAGCCCCGGACTAGTTCAGAAGACCCAGTACTTC. It yields the protein CASSPGLVQKTQYF. The rearrangement uses TRBV19 and TRBJ2-5, with 7 bases matching TRBD2. V was pared by 6 bases and J by 6 bases, with 10 bases of the junction left unmatched. Per the germline V gene, CDR1 is LNHDA and CDR2 is SQIVND (reference sequence). The CDR3 is made up of 14 amino acids.

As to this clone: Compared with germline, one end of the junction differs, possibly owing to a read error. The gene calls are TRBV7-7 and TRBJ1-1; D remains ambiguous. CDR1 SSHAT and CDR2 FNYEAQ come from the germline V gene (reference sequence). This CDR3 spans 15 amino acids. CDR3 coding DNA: TGTGCTAGCAGCCCTCTTGACGATATGAACACTGAAGCTTTCTTT. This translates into CASSPLDDMNTEAFF.

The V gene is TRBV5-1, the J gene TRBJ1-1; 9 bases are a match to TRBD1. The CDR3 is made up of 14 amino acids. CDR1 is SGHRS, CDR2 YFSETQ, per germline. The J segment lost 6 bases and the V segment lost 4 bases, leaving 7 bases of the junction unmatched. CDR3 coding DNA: TGCGCCAGCAGCCGGGACAGGGCAGTTTCTGAAGCTTTCTTT. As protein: CASSRDRAVSEAFF.

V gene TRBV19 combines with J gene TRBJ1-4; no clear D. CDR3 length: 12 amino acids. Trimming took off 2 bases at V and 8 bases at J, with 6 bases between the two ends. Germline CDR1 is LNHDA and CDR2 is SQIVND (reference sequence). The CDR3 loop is CASSIIGEKLFF. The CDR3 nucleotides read TGTGCCAGTAGTATAATTGGCGAAAAACTGTTTTTT.

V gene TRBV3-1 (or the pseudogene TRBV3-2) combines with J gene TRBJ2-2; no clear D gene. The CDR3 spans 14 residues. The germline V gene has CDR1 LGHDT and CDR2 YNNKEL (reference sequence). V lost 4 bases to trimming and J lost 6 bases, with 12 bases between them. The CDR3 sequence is CASSRSEFPGELFF. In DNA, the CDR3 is TGTGCCAGCAGCCGAAGCGAGTTCCCCGGGGAGCTGTTTTTT.

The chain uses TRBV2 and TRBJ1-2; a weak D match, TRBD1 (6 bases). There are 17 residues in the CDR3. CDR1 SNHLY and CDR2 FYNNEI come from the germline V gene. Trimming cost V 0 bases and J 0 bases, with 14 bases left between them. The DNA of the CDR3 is TGTGCCAGCAGTGAAGCGCCGGGGGGCGCAACTAACTATGGCTACACCTTC. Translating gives CASSEAPGGATNYGYTF. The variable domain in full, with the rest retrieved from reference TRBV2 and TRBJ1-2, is EPEVTQTPSHQVTQMGQEVILRCVPISNHLYFYWYRQILGQKVEFLVSFYNNEISEKSEIFDDQFSVERPDGSNFTLKIRSTKLEDSAMYFCASSEAPGGATNYGYTFGSGTRLTVV.

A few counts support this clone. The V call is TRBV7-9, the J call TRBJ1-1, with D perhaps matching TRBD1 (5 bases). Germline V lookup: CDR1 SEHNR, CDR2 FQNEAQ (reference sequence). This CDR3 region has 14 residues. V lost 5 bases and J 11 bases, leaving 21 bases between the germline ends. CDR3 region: CASSASTVTDTAFF. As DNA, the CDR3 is TGTGCCAGCAGCGCCTCGACAGTAACCGATACGGCTTTCTTT.

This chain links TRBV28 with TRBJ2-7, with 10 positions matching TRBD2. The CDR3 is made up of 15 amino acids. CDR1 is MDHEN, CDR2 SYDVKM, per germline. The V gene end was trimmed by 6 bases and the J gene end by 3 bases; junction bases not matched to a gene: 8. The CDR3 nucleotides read TGTGCCAGCAGCCCTAAGCGGGAGGGTCTCTACGAGCAGTACGTC. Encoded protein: CASSPKREGLYEQYV.

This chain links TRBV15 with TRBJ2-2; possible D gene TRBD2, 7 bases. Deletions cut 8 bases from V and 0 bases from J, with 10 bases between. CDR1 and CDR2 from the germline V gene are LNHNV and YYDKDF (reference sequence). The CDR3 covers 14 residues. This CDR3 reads CATGGASNTGELFF. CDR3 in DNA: TGTGCCACCGGGGGGGCTTCGAACACCGGGGAGCTGTTTTTT.

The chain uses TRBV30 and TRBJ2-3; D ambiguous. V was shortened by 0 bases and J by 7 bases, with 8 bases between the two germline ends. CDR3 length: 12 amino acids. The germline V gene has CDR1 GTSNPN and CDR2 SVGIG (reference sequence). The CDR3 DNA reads TGTGCCTGGAGTGTACTTAGCTATACGCAGTATTTT. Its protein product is CAWSVLSYTQYF.

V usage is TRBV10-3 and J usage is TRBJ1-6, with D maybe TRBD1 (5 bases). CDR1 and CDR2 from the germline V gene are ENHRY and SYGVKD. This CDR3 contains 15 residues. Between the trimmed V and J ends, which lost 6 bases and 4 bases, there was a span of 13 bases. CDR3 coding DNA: TGTGCCATCAGGGGGGACGGTAGATATAATTCACCCCTCCACTTT. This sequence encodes CAIRGDGRYNSPLHF.